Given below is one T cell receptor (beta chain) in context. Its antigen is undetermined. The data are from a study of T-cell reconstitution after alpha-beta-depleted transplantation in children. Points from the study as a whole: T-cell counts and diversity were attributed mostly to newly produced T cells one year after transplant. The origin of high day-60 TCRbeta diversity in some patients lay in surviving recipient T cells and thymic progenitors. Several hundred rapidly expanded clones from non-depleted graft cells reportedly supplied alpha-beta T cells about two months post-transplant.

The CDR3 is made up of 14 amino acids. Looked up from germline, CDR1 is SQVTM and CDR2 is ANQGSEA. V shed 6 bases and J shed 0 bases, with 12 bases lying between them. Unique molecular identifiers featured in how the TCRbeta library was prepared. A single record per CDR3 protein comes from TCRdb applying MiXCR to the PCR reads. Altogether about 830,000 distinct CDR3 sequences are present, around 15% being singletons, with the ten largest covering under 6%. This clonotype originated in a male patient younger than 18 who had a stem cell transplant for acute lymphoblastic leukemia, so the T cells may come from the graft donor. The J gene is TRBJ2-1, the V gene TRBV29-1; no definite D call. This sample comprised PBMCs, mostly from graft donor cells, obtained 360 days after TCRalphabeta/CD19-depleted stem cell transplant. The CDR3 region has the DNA TGCAGCGTGCCGACGGAGAGCTCCTACAATGAGCAGTTCTTC. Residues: CSVPTESSYNEQFF.